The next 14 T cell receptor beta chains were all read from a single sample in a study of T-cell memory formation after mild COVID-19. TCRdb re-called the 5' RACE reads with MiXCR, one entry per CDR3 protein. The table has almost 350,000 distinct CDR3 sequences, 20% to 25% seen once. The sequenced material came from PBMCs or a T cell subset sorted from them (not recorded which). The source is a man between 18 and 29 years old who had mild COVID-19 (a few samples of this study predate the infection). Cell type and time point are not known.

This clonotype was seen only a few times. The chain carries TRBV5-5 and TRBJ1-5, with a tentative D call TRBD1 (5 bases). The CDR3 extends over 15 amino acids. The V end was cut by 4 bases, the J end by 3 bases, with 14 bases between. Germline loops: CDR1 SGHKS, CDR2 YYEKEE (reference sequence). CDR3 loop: CASSTTRQNNQPQHF. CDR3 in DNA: TGTGCCAGCAGCACTACCCGACAGAACAATCAGCCCCAGCATTTT.

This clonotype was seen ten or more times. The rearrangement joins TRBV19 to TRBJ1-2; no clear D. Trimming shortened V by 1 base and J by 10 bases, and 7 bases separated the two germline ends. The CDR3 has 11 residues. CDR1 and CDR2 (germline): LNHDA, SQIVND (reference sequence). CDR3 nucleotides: TGTGCCAGTAGTATAGGGGAGGCCTACACCTTC. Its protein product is CASSIGEAYTF.

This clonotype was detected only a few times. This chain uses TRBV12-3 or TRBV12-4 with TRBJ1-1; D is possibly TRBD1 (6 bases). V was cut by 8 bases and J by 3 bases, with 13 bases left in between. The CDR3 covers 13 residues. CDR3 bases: TGTGCCAGCCAGGCAGGGGAGTACACTGAAGCTTTCTTT. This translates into CASQAGEYTEAFF.

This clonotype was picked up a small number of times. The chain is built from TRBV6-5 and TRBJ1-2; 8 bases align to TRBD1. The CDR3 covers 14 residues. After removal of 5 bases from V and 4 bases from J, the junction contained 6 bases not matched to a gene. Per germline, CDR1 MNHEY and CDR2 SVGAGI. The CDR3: CASSPGGAIYGYTF. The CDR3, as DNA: TGTGCCAGCAGTCCAGGGGGCGCGATCTATGGCTACACCTTC.

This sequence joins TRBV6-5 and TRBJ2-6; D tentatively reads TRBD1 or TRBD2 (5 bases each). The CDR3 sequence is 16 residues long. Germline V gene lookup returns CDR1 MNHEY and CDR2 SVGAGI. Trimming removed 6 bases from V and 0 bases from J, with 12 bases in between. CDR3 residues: CASRPGRLSGANVLTF. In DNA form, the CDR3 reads TGTGCCAGCAGACCGGGACGGCTCTCTGGGGCCAACGTCCTGACTTTC.

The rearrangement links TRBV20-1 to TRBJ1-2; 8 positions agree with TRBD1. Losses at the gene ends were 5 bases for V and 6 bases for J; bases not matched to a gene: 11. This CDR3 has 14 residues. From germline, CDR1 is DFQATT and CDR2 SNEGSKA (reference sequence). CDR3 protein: CSASGQGRADGYTF. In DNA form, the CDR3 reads TGCAGTGCTTCTGGACAGGGAAGGGCGGATGGCTACACCTTC.

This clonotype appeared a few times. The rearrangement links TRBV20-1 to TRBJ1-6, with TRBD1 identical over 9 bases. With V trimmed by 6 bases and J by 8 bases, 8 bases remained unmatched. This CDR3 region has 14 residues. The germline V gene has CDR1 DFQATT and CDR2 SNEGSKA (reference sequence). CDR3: CSAPKDRGDSPLHF. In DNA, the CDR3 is TGCAGTGCCCCCAAGGACAGGGGAGATTCACCCCTCCACTTT.

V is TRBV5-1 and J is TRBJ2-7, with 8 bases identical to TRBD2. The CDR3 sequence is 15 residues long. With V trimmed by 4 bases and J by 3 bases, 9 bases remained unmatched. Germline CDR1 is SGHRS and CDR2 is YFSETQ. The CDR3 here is CASSQSGGSSYEQYF. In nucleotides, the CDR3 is TGCGCCAGCAGCCAAAGCGGGGGCTCGAGCTACGAGCAGTACTTC.

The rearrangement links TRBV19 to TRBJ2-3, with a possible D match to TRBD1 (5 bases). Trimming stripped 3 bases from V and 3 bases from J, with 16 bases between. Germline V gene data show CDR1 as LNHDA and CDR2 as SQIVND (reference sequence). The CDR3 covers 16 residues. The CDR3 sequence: CASSILGEGVTDTQYF. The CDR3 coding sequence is TGTGCCAGTAGTATCTTAGGGGAAGGGGTTACAGATACGCAGTATTTT. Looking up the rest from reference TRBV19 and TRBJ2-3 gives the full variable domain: DGGITQSPKYLFRKEGQNVTLSCEQNLNHDAMYWYRQDPGQGLRLIYYSQIVNDFQKGDIAEGYSVSREKKESFPLTVTSAQKNPTAFYLCASSILGEGVTDTQYFGPGTRLTVL.

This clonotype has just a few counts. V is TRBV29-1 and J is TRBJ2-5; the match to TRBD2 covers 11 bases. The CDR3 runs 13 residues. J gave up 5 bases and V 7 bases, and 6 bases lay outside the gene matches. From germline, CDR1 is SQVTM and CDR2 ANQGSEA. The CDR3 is CSGRLAGMETQYF. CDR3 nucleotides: TGCAGCGGAAGACTAGCGGGGATGGAGACCCAGTACTTC.

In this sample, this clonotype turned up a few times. The CDR3 reads CAWDTEAFF. The CDR3, as DNA: TGTGCCTGGGACACTGAAGCTTTCTTT. J is TRBJ1-1 and V is TRBV7-9; no definite D call. The CDR3 extends over 9 amino acids. The ends were cut back, 11 bases at V and 3 bases at J, with 4 bases in the middle. In germline, CDR1 is SEHNR, CDR2 FQNEAQ (reference sequence).

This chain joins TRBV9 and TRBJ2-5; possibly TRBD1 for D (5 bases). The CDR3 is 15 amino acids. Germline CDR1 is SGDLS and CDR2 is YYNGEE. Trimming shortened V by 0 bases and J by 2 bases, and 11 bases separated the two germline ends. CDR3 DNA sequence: TGTGCCAGCAGCGTAGCCGGTGGGGCTCAAGAGACCCAGTACTTC. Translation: CASSVAGGAQETQYF. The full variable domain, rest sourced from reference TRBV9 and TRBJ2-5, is DSGVTQTPKHLITATGQRVTLRCSPRSGDLSVYWYQQSLDQGLQFLIQYYNGEERAKGNILERFSAQQFPDLHSELNLSSLELGDSALYFCASSVAGGAQETQYFGPGTRLLVL.

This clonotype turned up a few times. The CDR3 bases are TGTGCCAGCAGCTTATCGGTCGGGAGTAATTCACCCCTCCACTTT. Translation gives CASSLSVGSNSPLHF. This chain links TRBV7-2 with TRBJ1-6; D not certain. Per germline, CDR1 SGHTA and CDR2 FQGNSA. Trimming took 2 bases from V and 6 from J, leaving 11 bases between them. This CDR3 has 15 amino acids.

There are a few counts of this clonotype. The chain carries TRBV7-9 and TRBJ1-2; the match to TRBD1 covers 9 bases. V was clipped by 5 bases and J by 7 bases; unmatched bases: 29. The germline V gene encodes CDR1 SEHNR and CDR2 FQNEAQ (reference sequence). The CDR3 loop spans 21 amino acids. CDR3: CASSTPLMNAGTGYHPGGYTF. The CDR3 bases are TGTGCCAGCAGCACACCATTAATGAATGCCGGGACAGGGTATCATCCGGGTGGCTACACCTTC.